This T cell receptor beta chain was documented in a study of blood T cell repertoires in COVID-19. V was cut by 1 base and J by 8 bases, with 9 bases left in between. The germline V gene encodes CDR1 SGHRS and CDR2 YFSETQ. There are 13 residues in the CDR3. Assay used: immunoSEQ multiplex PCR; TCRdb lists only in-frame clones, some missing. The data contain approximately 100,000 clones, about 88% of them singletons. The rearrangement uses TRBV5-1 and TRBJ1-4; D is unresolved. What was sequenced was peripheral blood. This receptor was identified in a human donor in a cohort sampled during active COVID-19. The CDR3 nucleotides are TGCGCCAGCAGCTTGTTCGTAGCCGAAAAACTGTTTTTT. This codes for CASSLFVAEKLFF.